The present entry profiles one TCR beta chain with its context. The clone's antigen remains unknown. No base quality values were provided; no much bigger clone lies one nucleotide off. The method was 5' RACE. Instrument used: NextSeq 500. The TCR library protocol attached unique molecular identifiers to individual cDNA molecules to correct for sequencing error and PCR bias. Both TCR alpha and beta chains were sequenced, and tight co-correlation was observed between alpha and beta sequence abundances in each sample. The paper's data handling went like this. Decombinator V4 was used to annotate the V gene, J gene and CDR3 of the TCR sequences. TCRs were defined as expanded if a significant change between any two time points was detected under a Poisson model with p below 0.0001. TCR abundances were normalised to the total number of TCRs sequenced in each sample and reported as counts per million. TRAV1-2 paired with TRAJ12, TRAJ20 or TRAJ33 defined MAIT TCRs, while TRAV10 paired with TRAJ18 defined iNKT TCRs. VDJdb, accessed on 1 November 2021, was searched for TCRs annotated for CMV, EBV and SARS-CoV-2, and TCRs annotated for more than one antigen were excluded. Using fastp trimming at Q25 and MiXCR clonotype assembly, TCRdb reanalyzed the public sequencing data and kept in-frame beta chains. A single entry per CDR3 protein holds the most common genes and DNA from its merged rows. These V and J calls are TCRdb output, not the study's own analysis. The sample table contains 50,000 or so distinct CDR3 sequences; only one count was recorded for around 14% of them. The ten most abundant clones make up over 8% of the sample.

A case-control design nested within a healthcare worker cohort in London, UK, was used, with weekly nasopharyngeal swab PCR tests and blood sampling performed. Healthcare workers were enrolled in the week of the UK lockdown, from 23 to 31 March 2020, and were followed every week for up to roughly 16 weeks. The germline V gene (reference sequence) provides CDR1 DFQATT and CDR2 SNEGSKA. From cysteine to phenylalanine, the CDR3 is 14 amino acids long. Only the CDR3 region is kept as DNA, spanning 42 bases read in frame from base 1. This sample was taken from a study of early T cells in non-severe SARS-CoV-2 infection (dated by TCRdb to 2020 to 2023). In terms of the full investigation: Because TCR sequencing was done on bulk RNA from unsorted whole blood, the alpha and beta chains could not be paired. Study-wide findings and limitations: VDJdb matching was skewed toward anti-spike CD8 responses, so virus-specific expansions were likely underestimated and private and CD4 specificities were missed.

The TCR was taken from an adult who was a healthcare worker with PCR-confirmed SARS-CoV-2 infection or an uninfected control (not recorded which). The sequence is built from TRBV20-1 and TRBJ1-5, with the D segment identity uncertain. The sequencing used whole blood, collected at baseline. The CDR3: CTLPAQGTCQPQHF. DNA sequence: TGCACCTTACCGGCGCAAGGTACCTGTCAGCCCCAGCATTTT.